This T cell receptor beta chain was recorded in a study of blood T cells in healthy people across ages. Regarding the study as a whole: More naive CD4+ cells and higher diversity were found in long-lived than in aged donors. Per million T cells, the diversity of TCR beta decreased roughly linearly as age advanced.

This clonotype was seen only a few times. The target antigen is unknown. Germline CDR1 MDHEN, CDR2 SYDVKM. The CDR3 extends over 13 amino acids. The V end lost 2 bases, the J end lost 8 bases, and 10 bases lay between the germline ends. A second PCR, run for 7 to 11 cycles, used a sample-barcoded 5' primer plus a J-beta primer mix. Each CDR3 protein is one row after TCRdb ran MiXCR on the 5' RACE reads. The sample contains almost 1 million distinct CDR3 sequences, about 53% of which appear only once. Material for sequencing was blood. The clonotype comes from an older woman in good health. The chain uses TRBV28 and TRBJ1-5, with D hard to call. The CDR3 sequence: CASSLPRFEPQHF. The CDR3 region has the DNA TGTGCCAGCAGTTTACCCCGTTTTGAGCCCCAGCATTTT.